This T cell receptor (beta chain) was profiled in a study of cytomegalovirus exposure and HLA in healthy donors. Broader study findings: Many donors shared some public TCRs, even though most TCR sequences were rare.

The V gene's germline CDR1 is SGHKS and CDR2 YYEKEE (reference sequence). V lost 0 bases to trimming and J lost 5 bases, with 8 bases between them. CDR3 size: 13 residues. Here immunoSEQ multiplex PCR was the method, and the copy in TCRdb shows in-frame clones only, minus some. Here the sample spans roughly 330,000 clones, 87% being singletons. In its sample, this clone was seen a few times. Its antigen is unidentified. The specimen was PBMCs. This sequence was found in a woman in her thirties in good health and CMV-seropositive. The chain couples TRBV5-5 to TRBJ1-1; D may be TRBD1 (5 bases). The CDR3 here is CASSLEWGTEAFF. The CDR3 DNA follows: TGTGCCAGCAGCTTGGAGTGGGGGACTGAAGCTTTCTTT.